These T cell receptor beta chains were read from a single sample in a study of blood T cell repertoires in COVID-19. TCRdb's table, derived via immunoSEQ multiplex PCR, lists solely in-frame clones and lacks some. Of fewer than 350,000 clones listed, approximately 90% are singletons. Input material: peripheral blood. These receptors were obtained from a woman between 25 and 40 years old with COVID-19, enrolled during active disease. The CDR3 runs from the conserved cysteine through the conserved F or W. Each record gives: clone size, J gene, V gene, D gene, CDR3 protein, CDR3 DNA. D genes are given only for firm matches. Part of the rows lack a size; the others show once, few, many or a class for expanded clones.

NA,TRBJ1-5,TRBV9,NA,CASSVLDSPNQPQHF,TGTGCCAGCAGCGTTCTGGACAGCCCCAATCAGCCCCAGCATTTT
NA,TRBJ2-1,TRBV2,TRBD2,CASSLGTSGVNEQFF,TGTGCCAGTAGCCTGGGGACTAGCGGAGTCAATGAGCAGTTCTTC
once,TRBJ2-3,TRBV7-9,TRBD2,CASSLSHTSGRITDTQYF,TGTGCCAGCAGCTTATCCCACACTAGCGGGAGGATCACAGATACGCAGTATTTT
NA,TRBJ2-5,TRBV7-9,NA,CASRSEETQYF,TGTGCCAGCAGGAGTGAAGAGACCCAGTACTTC
NA,TRBJ1-6,TRBV14,TRBD1,CASSQENNAGTGFSPLHF,TGTGCCAGCAGCCAAGAAAATAACGCCGGGACAGGATTCTCACCCCTCCACTTT
NA,TRBJ2-7,TRBV30,TRBD2,CAWRGIAGVGEQYF,TGTGCCTGGAGGGGGATAGCGGGAGTAGGGGAGCAGTACTTC
NA,TRBJ1-1,TRBV27,NA,CASSLGDTSEAFF,TGTGCCAGCAGTTTAGGGGACACGAGCGAGGCTTTCTTT
NA,TRBJ2-1,TRBV10-1,NA,CASSVSHPNEQFF,TGCGCCAGCAGTGTTAGCCACCCCAATGAGCAGTTCTTC
NA,TRBJ2-7,TRBV6-2/TRBV6-3,NA,CASSYGQRAEQYF,TGTGCCAGCAGTTACGGTCAGAGGGCCGAGCAGTACTTC
NA,TRBJ1-1,TRBV10-3,NA,CAISESMNTEAFF,TGTGCCATCAGTGAGTCCATGAACACTGAAGCTTTCTTT
NA,TRBJ2-7,TRBV4-3,TRBD1,CASSQDGAGGTYEQYF,TGCGCCAGCAGCCAAGATGGGGCAGGGGGTACCTACGAGCAGTACTTC
NA,TRBJ2-7,TRBV21-1,NA,CASSKGNELAGEKGQYF,TGTGCCAGCAGCAAAGGGAACGAGCTAGCGGGAGAGAAAGGGCAGTACTTC
NA,TRBJ1-2,TRBV23-1,NA,CASSQIPAIYMRGPNYGYTF,TGCGCCAGCAGTCAAATCCCTGCTATTTACATGCGCGGGCCTAACTATGGCTACACCTTC
NA,TRBJ1-5,TRBV7-2,TRBD1,CASSVRTGSNQPQHF,TGTGCCAGCAGCGTGAGGACAGGGTCCAATCAGCCCCAGCATTTT
NA,TRBJ2-2,TRBV5-1,TRBD1,CASSQGTARTGELFF,TGCGCCAGCAGCCAAGGGACAGCAAGGACCGGGGAGCTGTTTTTT
NA,TRBJ2-2,TRBV28,TRBD2,CASSLILANGELFF,TGTGCCAGCAGTTTAATACTAGCGAACGGGGAGCTGTTTTTT
NA,TRBJ1-1,TRBV6-5,TRBD1,CASRDRGVDTEAFF,TGTGCCAGCAGAGACAGGGGAGTTGACACTGAAGCTTTCTTT
NA,TRBJ2-2,TRBV24-1,NA,CATKRSQTGELFF,TGTGCCACAAAGAGGTCCCAGACCGGGGAGCTGTTTTTT
NA,TRBJ1-3,TRBV5-1,NA,CASSLSGYSGNTIYF,TGCGCCAGCAGCTTGTCGGGGTACTCTGGAAACACCATATATTTT
few,TRBJ2-1,TRBV30,NA,CASIGVAVQTNEQFF,TGTGCCTCAATTGGGGTAGCGGTCCAGACCAATGAGCAGTTCTTC
NA,TRBJ2-7,TRBV5-1,TRBD1,CASSTGDSTYEQYF,TGCGCCAGCAGCACCGGGGACAGCACCTACGAGCAGTACTTC
NA,TRBJ1-1,TRBV7-9,NA,CASNTNIQGFTEAFF,TGTGCCAGCAACACAAACATACAGGGATTCACTGAAGCTTTCTTT
NA,TRBJ2-7,TRBV7-2,TRBD1,CASSLRASGQGASYEQYF,TGTGCCAGCAGCTTAAGGGCCTCCGGGCAGGGGGCCTCCTACGAGCAGTACTTC
NA,TRBJ2-7,TRBV5-1,NA,CASSLGIAAEQYF,TGCGCCAGCAGCTTGGGAATTGCGGCCGAGCAGTACTTC
NA,TRBJ1-5,TRBV21-1,NA,CASSKARRREPNQPQHF,TGTGCCAGCAGCAAAGCGCGTAGGAGGGAGCCCAATCAGCCCCAGCATTTT
NA,TRBJ2-5,TRBV2,TRBD1,CASSRGTGVGMTQYF,TGTGCCAGCAGTCGCGGGACAGGGGTTGGGATGACCCAGTACTTC
NA,TRBJ2-1,TRBV27,TRBD2,CASTRLAGVPYNEQFF,TGTGCCAGCACCAGACTAGCGGGAGTACCGTACAATGAGCAGTTCTTC
NA,TRBJ2-7,TRBV19,NA,CASSKRPGTISYEQYF,TGTGCCAGTAGTAAGCGTCCGGGAACCATCTCCTACGAGCAGTACTTC
NA,TRBJ1-5,TRBV27,NA,CASSLAGAGNQPQHF,TGTGCCAGCAGTTTAGCAGGGGCTGGCAATCAGCCCCAGCATTTT
NA,TRBJ2-2,TRBV6-2/TRBV6-3,NA,CASSWTEHTGELFF,TGTGCCAGCAGTTGGACAGAGCACACCGGGGAGCTGTTTTTT
NA,TRBJ1-5,TRBV19,TRBD1,CASSPRGFSNQPQHF,TGTGCCAGTAGCCCCAGGGGGTTTAGCAATCAGCCCCAGCATTTT
NA,TRBJ2-5,TRBV6-5,NA,CASRPWGREKETQYF,TGTGCCAGCAGGCCCTGGGGGCGGGAGAAAGAGACCCAGTACTTC
NA,TRBJ1-2,TRBV12-5,TRBD1,CASGTGTDLYGYTF,TGTGCTAGTGGTACGGGGACAGACCTCTATGGCTACACCTTC
NA,TRBJ2-1,TRBV5-4,NA,CASLAWGRDNEQFF,TGTGCCAGCTTAGCTTGGGGCAGGGACAATGAGCAGTTCTTC
NA,TRBJ2-7,TRBV7-2,TRBD1,CASSPPRGTGSYEQYF,TGTGCCAGCAGCCCTCCCAGAGGGACAGGGTCCTACGAGCAGTACTTC
NA,TRBJ1-6,TRBV30,NA,CAWSVGVGNSYNSPLHF,TGTGCCTGGAGTGTAGGTGTGGGCAACTCCTATAATTCACCCCTCCACTTT
few,TRBJ1-3,TRBV2,NA,CASSGDTGNTIYF,TGTGCCAGCAGTGGGGACACTGGAAACACCATATATTTT
NA,TRBJ1-5,TRBV18,NA,CASRGGLNQPQHF,TGTGCCAGCCGAGGGGGTCTCAATCAGCCCCAGCATTTT
NA,TRBJ2-7,TRBV6-5,TRBD2,CASTPGLAGVEQYF,TGTGCCAGCACCCCTGGGCTAGCGGGAGTTGAGCAGTACTTC
NA,TRBJ2-3,TRBV11-2,TRBD2,CASQHPLTSGSTDTQYF,TGTGCCAGCCAACACCCCCTGACTAGCGGATCCACAGATACGCAGTATTTT
NA,TRBJ2-6,TRBV27,TRBD1,CASRPDREAGANVLTF,TGTGCCAGCAGACCGGACAGGGAGGCTGGGGCCAACGTCCTGACTTTC
NA,TRBJ2-4,TRBV6-5,NA,CASRGGLAKNIQYF,TGTGCCAGCAGGGGTGGGCTAGCCAAAAACATTCAGTACTTC
NA,TRBJ1-1,TRBV6-2/TRBV6-3,NA,CASSFTGSYTEAFF,TGTGCCAGCAGTTTCACCGGGAGTTACACTGAAGCTTTCTTT